What follows are 31 T cell receptor beta chains derived from one specimen sequenced in a study of blood T cells in healthy people across ages. Using a J-beta primer mix together with a sample-barcoded 5' primer, a second PCR was run for about 7 to 12 cycles. In TCRdb, the 5' RACE reads were re-called with MiXCR into one record per CDR3 protein. The repertoire has approximately 800,000 distinct CDR3 sequences, around 45% of them found once; the top ten carry 15% to 20%. The sequenced material came from blood. The receptors derive from a man older than 75 in good health.

The V and J genes are TRBV9 and TRBJ2-5; the D is unclear. Germline assignment: CDR1 SGDLS and CDR2 YYNGEE. Trimming took 0 bases from V and 4 from J, leaving 10 bases between them. The CDR3 loop spans 14 amino acids. CDR3: CASSVGVSRETQYF. The CDR3 DNA reads TGTGCCAGCAGCGTAGGGGTTAGCCGAGAGACCCAGTACTTC.

The chain uses TRBV12-3 or TRBV12-4 and TRBJ2-3, with D perhaps being TRBD1 or TRBD2 (5 bases each). The CDR3 runs to 16 residues. V was shortened by 0 bases and J by 4 bases, with 14 bases between the two germline ends. CDR3 DNA: TGTGCCAGCAGTTTAGCACGGGCGAGGGGAGCAGATACGCAGTATTTT. Protein product: CASSLARARGADTQYF.

This clonotype occurred a few times. One end of the junction does not line up with germline, which may come from a read error. J is TRBJ2-3 and V is TRBV20-1, with TRBD2 matching 11 bases. Germline V gene data show CDR1 as DFQATT and CDR2 as SNEGSKA (reference sequence). This CDR3 has 15 amino acids. The chain's CDR3 is CSVRLAGPSTDTQYF. The CDR3 DNA is TGCAGTGTTAGACTAGCGGGGCCTAGCACAGATACGCAGTATTTT.

The rearrangement links TRBV5-1 to TRBJ2-1; 11 nucleotides line up with TRBD1. The junction had 5 bases not matched to a gene; V was cut back by 4 bases and J by 5 bases. Germline V lookup: CDR1 SGHRS, CDR2 YFSETQ. The CDR3 totals 15 residues. This chain's CDR3 is CASSAGTGGNNEQFF. Written as DNA, the CDR3 is TGCGCCAGCAGCGCCGGGACAGGGGGTAACAATGAGCAGTTCTTC.

This clonotype has just a few counts. In nucleotides, the CDR3 is TGTGCCAGCAGCCAAGATCTGAGCAGTAGCACAGATACGCAGTATTTT. Amino acid sequence: CASSQDLSSSTDTQYF. The genes are TRBV4-2 and TRBJ2-3; D is unresolved. Trimming cost V 0 bases and J 0 bases, with 10 bases left between them. The CDR3 loop spans 16 amino acids. From germline, CDR1 is LGHNA and CDR2 YNFKEQ.

The CDR3 nucleotides read TGCAGCGTTTGGGGCGGGAGTGAAGGCGAGCAGTACTTC. Translating it yields CSVWGGSEGEQYF. The V call is TRBV29-1, the J call TRBJ2-7; 7 bases fit TRBD2. Germline loops: CDR1 SQVTM, CDR2 ANQGSEA. This CDR3 has 13 residues. V gave up 5 bases and J gave up 6 bases; unmatched junction bases: 10.

The chain joins TRBV7-2 to TRBJ1-4; 9 bases line up with TRBD1. CDR3 length: 15 residues. The germline V gene encodes CDR1 SGHTA and CDR2 FQGNSA. The J segment lost 11 bases and the V segment lost 4 bases, leaving 11 bases of the junction unmatched. Here the CDR3 reads CASSSQSGTGSKLFF. CDR3 nucleotide sequence: TGTGCCAGCAGCTCACAATCCGGGACAGGGAGCAAACTGTTTTTT.

The gene calls are TRBV11-3 and TRBJ2-1, with 9 positions matching TRBD2. This CDR3 comprises 16 residues. Germline V CDR1 and CDR2: SGHNT, YENEEA. V trimming: 5 bases; J trimming: 0 bases; junction bases outside the gene matches: 5. CDR3 sequence (DNA): TGTGCCAGCAGCGCTAAAGCGGGAGGCTCCTACAATGAGCAGTTCTTC. Its protein product is CASSAKAGGSYNEQFF.

The CDR3 DNA follows: TGCGCCAGCAGCAAGGTAGGGGGAGGCGAAACCAATGAGCAGTTCTTC. Protein: CASSKVGGGETNEQFF. This chain connects TRBV5-1 to TRBJ2-1; D may be TRBD1 or TRBD2 (6 bases each). This CDR3 has 16 amino acids. Per germline, CDR1 SGHRS and CDR2 YFSETQ. The V end lost 4 bases, the J end lost 6 bases, and 20 bases lay between the germline ends.

Of note for this clonotype: At one end the junction does not follow the germline gene, possibly because of a read error. V usage is TRBV4-3 and J usage is TRBJ2-2; D is undetermined. The CDR3 length is 16 residues. Per germline, CDR1 LGHNA and CDR2 YSLEER. The CDR3 sequence is CASSQARLPNTGELFF. CDR3 bases: TGCGCCAGCAGTCAAGCCAGACTTCCGAACACCGGGGAGCTGTTTTTT.

This clonotype was detected many times. This chain connects TRBV7-2 to TRBJ2-5; 9 positions match TRBD2. The CDR3 has 15 residues. Germline-derived CDR1 and CDR2 are SGHTA and FQGNSA. The V gene end was trimmed by 0 bases and the J gene end by 4 bases; junction bases not matched to a gene: 3. The CDR3 DNA reads TGTGCCAGCAGCTTAGCTAGCGGGAGAGGAGAGACCCAGTACTTC. This sequence encodes CASSLASGRGETQYF.

This clonotype has more than one count but fewer than ten. This chain joins TRBV12-3 or TRBV12-4 and TRBJ2-1; D gene ambiguous. Trimming left V 1 base short and J 4 bases short, with 11 bases between. CDR3 length: 15 residues. The CDR3 bases are TGTGCCAGCAGTTTAGGACGGATAGCATACAATGAGCAGTTCTTC. As protein: CASSLGRIAYNEQFF.

There are a few counts of this clonotype. This rearrangement joins TRBV20-1 to TRBJ2-1, with 8 positions matching TRBD2. The CDR3 is 19 amino acids. Per germline, CDR1 DFQATT and CDR2 SNEGSKA (reference sequence). V lost 1 base, J lost 2 bases, and 16 bases stayed unmatched. The CDR3 region is CSARGPGVTSGDPYNEQFF. The CDR3 nucleotides read TGCAGTGCTAGAGGTCCAGGGGTAACTAGCGGAGATCCCTACAATGAGCAGTTCTTC.

This chain joins TRBV14 and TRBJ2-7; TRBD1 agrees at 8 bases. The germline CDR1 and CDR2 sequences are SGHDN and FVKESK. Trimming removed 7 bases from V and 6 bases from J; junction bases left unmatched: 14. The CDR3 runs to 15 residues. Here the CDR3 reads CASTADRAGISEQYF. DNA of the CDR3: TGTGCCAGCACCGCGGACAGGGCTGGAATCAGCGAGCAGTACTTC.

The chain combines TRBV29-1 with TRBJ1-3; a weak D match, TRBD1 (6 bases). Germline V lookup: CDR1 SQVTM, CDR2 ANQGSEA. V gave up 6 bases and J gave up 2 bases, with 8 bases separating them. This CDR3 is built from 12 residues. The CDR3 spells CSVQGPGNTIYF. In nucleotides, the CDR3 is TGCAGCGTACAGGGCCCTGGAAACACCATATATTTT.

This clonotype was observed a single time. A much larger clonotype is one base distant, so this may be a read error. V and J are TRBV20-1 and TRBJ2-1; unclear D gene. CDR3 length: 12 amino acids. V lost 5 bases, J lost 5 bases, and 10 bases lay in between. Germline V gene sequence: CDR1 DFQATT, CDR2 SNEGSKA (reference sequence). CDR3 DNA: TGCAGTGCTCTTATGTTCGACAATGAGCAGTTCTTC. Encoded protein: CSALMFDNEQFF.

This clonotype was counted between two and nine times. This chain uses TRBV5-1 with TRBJ2-7; 7 bases align to TRBD1. The ends lost 7 bases at V and 2 bases at J; junction bases unmatched: 12. CDR1 is SGHRS and CDR2 is YFSETQ in the germline V gene. The CDR3 has 15 amino acids. The CDR3 DNA reads TGCGCCAGCGCCTCGGGACAGCCGTATGCCTACGAGCAGTACTTC. Encoded protein: CASASGQPYAYEQYF.

This chain uses TRBV6-6 with TRBJ2-7; 7 positions agree with TRBD1. Germline V gene sequence: CDR1 MNHNY, CDR2 SVGAGI (reference sequence). The V segment lost 6 bases and the J segment 4 bases; nucleotides outside the gene matches: 3. The CDR3 consists of 12 residues. The CDR3 bases are TGTGCCAGCAGAGGGACAGCATACGAGCAGTACTTC. Residues: CASRGTAYEQYF.

This clonotype was counted a few times. The chain carries TRBV20-1 and TRBJ2-5; D not resolved. Per germline, CDR1 DFQATT and CDR2 SNEGSKA (reference sequence). Trimming pared 0 bases from V and 2 bases from J, leaving 10 bases between. The CDR3 consists of 14 residues. DNA of the CDR3: TGCAGTGCTAGAGATCGCCCCAGACAAGAGACCCAGTACTTC. Translated: CSARDRPRQETQYF.

The chain combines TRBV27 with TRBJ2-3; TRBD2 agrees at 13 bases. Per the germline V gene, CDR1 is MNHEY and CDR2 is SMNVEV (reference sequence). The V gene end was trimmed by 6 bases and the J gene end by 4 bases; junction bases not matched to a gene: 4. The CDR3 covers 15 residues. This chain's CDR3 is CASSEGTSGADTQYF. CDR3 nucleotide sequence: TGTGCCAGCAGCGAAGGGACTAGCGGGGCAGATACGCAGTATTTT.

This clonotype was seen only a few times. The chain employs TRBV25-1 and TRBJ2-3; the D is unclear. Trimming left V 0 bases short and J 2 bases short, with 9 bases between. This CDR3 is 15 amino acids long. Germline loops: CDR1 MGHDK, CDR2 SYGVNS. Here the CDR3 reads CASSEYVGSTDTQYF. In DNA form, the CDR3 reads TGTGCCAGCAGTGAATATGTCGGCTCCACAGATACGCAGTATTTT.

The chain has TRBV20-1 and TRBJ2-5, with TRBD2 matching 8 bases. The V segment lost 3 bases and the J segment 4 bases; nucleotides outside the gene matches: 4. Looked up from germline, CDR1 is DFQATT and CDR2 is SNEGSKA (reference sequence). This CDR3 has 13 amino acids. The CDR3 loop reads CSASGRATETQYF. The CDR3 DNA sequence: TGCAGTGCTAGCGGGAGGGCCACAGAGACCCAGTACTTC.

The chain carries TRBV4-2 and TRBJ2-1, with 9 bases identical to TRBD1. The CDR3 contains 15 residues. CDR1 is LGHNA and CDR2 is YNFKEQ in the germline V gene. Trimming took 4 bases from V and 3 from J; bases not matched to a gene: 4. DNA of the CDR3: TGTGCCAGCAGCCCCGGGGACAGGGACTACAATGAGCAGTTCTTC. This sequence encodes CASSPGDRDYNEQFF.

This clonotype came up a few times. At one boundary the junction diverges from the germline segment, which might be a read error. V usage is TRBV10-3 and J usage is TRBJ2-1; 10 nucleotides agree with TRBD1. In germline, CDR1 is ENHRY, CDR2 SYGVKD. The CDR3 covers 16 residues. This chain's CDR3 is CAIKQDRGGTYDEQFF. CDR3 DNA: TGTGCCATCAAACAGGACAGGGGGGGAACCTACGATGAGCAGTTCTTC.

The rearrangement joins TRBV5-1 to TRBJ2-2; tentatively, D is TRBD2 (5 bases). V dropped 4 bases and J dropped 3 bases, with 16 bases sitting between them. In germline, CDR1 is SGHRS, CDR2 YFSETQ. The CDR3 length is 16 residues. CDR3 nucleotide sequence: TGCGCCAGCAGCCCGGACTCAGGCCAATACACCGGGGAGCTGTTTTTT. Its translation is CASSPDSGQYTGELFF. Supplemented by reference TRBV5-1 and TRBJ2-2, the full variable domain reads KAGVTQTPRYLIKTRGQQVTLSCSPISGHRSVSWYQQTPGQGLQFLFEYFSETQRNKGNFPGRFSGRQFSNSRSEMNVSTLELGDSALYLCASSPDSGQYTGELFFGEGSRLTVL.

This sequence joins TRBV20-1 and TRBJ2-5, with 7 bases fitting TRBD2. CDR1 is DFQATT and CDR2 is SNEGSKA in the germline V gene (reference sequence). The CDR3 spans 13 residues. The trim removed 1 base at V and 4 bases at J, leaving 3 bases unmatched. As DNA, the CDR3 is TGCAGTGCTAGAGTGGCGGGAGTAGAGACCCAGTACTTC. Amino acids: CSARVAGVETQYF.

This sequence joins TRBV20-1 and TRBJ2-1; D remains unclear. Germline V CDR1 and CDR2: DFQATT, SNEGSKA (reference sequence). This CDR3 contains 15 residues. Trimming left V 4 bases short and J 2 bases short, with 15 bases between. The CDR3 nucleotides are TGCAGTGCTAATCAAGCGAGTACCCCCTACAATGAGCAGTTCTTC. Amino acids: CSANQASTPYNEQFF.

The chain couples TRBV20-1 to TRBJ1-5; D unclear. The V end lost 0 bases, the J end lost 7 bases, and 16 bases lay between the germline ends. The CDR3 has 15 residues. Germline assignment: CDR1 DFQATT and CDR2 SNEGSKA (reference sequence). CDR3 DNA sequence: TGCAGTGCTAGAGATAGAAGGGTAGAGGGCCAGCCCCAGCATTTT. The encoded protein is CSARDRRVEGQPQHF.

This chain joins TRBV14 and TRBJ2-5, with 7 nucleotides matching TRBD2. Trimming took 1 base from V and 5 from J; bases not matched to a gene: 7. The CDR3 is 15 residues long. Germline CDR1 is SGHDN and CDR2 is FVKESK. In DNA form, the CDR3 reads TGTGCCAGCAGCCAAGGAAGGGCGGGAGTGGAGACCCAGTACTTC. It yields the protein CASSQGRAGVETQYF. Filled out from reference TRBV14 and TRBJ2-5, the complete variable domain reads EAGVTQFPSHSVIEKGQTVTLRCDPISGHDNLYWYRRVMGKEIKFLLHFVKESKQDESGMPNNRFLAERTGGTYSTLKVQPAELEDSGVYFCASSQGRAGVETQYFGPGTRLLVL.

There are a few counts of this clonotype. The chain joins TRBV7-2 to TRBJ1-5, with 8 bases matching TRBD1. CDR1 is SGHTA and CDR2 is FQGNSA in the germline V gene. This CDR3 contains 15 residues. The V gene end was trimmed by 5 bases and the J gene end by 1 base; junction bases not matched to a gene: 4. CDR3 region: CASSLRTGSNQPQHF. DNA of the CDR3: TGTGCCAGCAGCCTCCGGACAGGGAGCAATCAGCCCCAGCATTTT.

The chain is built from TRBV29-1 and TRBJ2-5, with 10 bases identical to TRBD1. The CDR3 totals 15 residues. CDR1 and CDR2 (germline): SQVTM, ANQGSEA. With 6 bases clipped from V and 5 bases from J, the junction kept 12 bases outside the gene matches. CDR3 bases: TGCAGCGTCGGCGACAGGGGGCTCAGGGAGGAGACCCAGTACTTC. Its translation is CSVGDRGLREETQYF.